Below are 27 T cell receptor beta chains sequenced from a single sample in a study of breast tumors, draining lymph nodes, adjacent tissues. One entry per CDR3 protein, called by TCRdb with MiXCR from the multiplex PCR reads. The profile shows about 100,000 distinct CDR3 sequences, 21% of them singletons. Breast cancer patients provided tissue from their axillary draining lymph nodes. Sequenced input: axillary lymph node tissue. These receptors originate from a female donor with breast cancer. Some clones in this sample may be carry-over from other donors' samples.

The sample holds many counts of this clonotype. The chain employs TRBV2 and TRBJ2-3; TRBD1 matches 7 bases. Germline CDR1 and CDR2: SNHLY and FYNNEI. This CDR3 is built from 19 residues. Unmatched junction bases numbered 14, after V lost 2 bases and J lost 0 bases. The CDR3 reads CASSESWGQYSSSTDTQYF. DNA for the CDR3: TGTGCCAGCAGTGAATCATGGGGACAGTACAGTTCTAGCACAGATACGCAGTATTTT.

This clonotype was observed many times. The V call is TRBV30, the J call TRBJ2-3, with 10 bases lining up with TRBD2. Per the germline V gene, CDR1 is GTSNPN and CDR2 is SVGIG (reference sequence). This CDR3 has 12 residues. Trimming at V came to 4 bases and at J to 5 bases, leaving 0 bases not matched to a gene. The CDR3 DNA reads TGTGCCTGGACTAGCGGGAGAGATACGCAGTATTTT. The encoded protein is CAWTSGRDTQYF.

This clonotype has a count of ten or more. V usage is TRBV6-6 and J usage is TRBJ2-3; 8 bases are a match to TRBD1. Germline V gene data show CDR1 as MNHNY and CDR2 as SVGAGI (reference sequence). The CDR3 contains 15 residues. Trimming took 6 bases from V and 0 from J; bases not matched to a gene: 5. The CDR3 bases are TGTGCCAGCAGCCCCGGACAGGGCAGCACAGATACGCAGTATTTT. It specifies CASSPGQGSTDTQYF.

This clonotype was picked up many times. The rearrangement uses TRBV9 and TRBJ2-7; TRBD2 matches at 10 bases. Germline CDR1 is SGDLS and CDR2 is YYNGEE. After removal of 3 bases from V and 4 bases from J, the junction contained 7 bases not matched to a gene. CDR3 length equals 15 residues. The CDR3, as DNA: TGTGCCAGCAGCGAGGCTAGCGGGAGAAGGTACGAGCAGTACTTC. Translated: CASSEASGRRYEQYF.

This clonotype appeared many times. The chain employs TRBV28 and TRBJ1-2; 7 bases line up with TRBD1. Germline V gene sequence: CDR1 MDHEN, CDR2 SYDVKM. V shed 6 bases and J 7 bases; nucleotides not matched to a gene: 5. The CDR3 is 12 amino acids. In nucleotides, the CDR3 is TGTGCCAGCAGACCAGGGGGTGGTGGCTACACCTTC. It translates to CASRPGGGGYTF.

Note on this clonotype: One junction end disagrees with the germline gene, perhaps due to a read error. The genes are TRBV25-1 and TRBJ1-4, with TRBD1 matching 10 bases. From germline, CDR1 is MGHDK and CDR2 SYGVNS. There are 14 residues in the CDR3. CDR3 residues: CAGSEWTGGEKLFF. The CDR3 bases are TGTGCCGGCAGTGAATGGACAGGGGGTGAAAAACTGTTTTTT.

In its sample, this clonotype was seen many times. The chain couples TRBV9 to TRBJ2-7, with a weak D call TRBD2 (5 bases). The CDR3 covers 12 residues. Trimming stripped 3 bases from V and 7 bases from J, with 11 bases between. Germline lookup yields CDR1 SGDLS and CDR2 YYNGEE. The CDR3 reads CASSARETEQYF. CDR3 nucleotide sequence: TGTGCCAGCAGCGCGAGGGAGACAGAGCAGTACTTC.

This clonotype was counted at least ten times. The chain joins TRBV4-2 to TRBJ1-5; D remains ambiguous. Trimming pared 2 bases from V and 6 bases from J, leaving 8 bases between. Germline lookup yields CDR1 LGHNA and CDR2 YNFKEQ. This CDR3 is built from 13 residues. The CDR3 loop is CASSQTTSQPQHF. Here the CDR3 DNA reads TGTGCCAGCAGCCAAACCACTTCTCAGCCCCAGCATTTT.

The chain employs TRBV28 and TRBJ2-1, with D uncertain. Per germline, CDR1 MDHEN and CDR2 SYDVKM. Trimming took 1 base from V and 0 from J, leaving 7 bases between them. The CDR3 runs 15 residues. The CDR3 reads CASSLLQSSYNEQFF. DNA for the CDR3: TGTGCCAGCAGTTTATTGCAGAGCTCCTACAATGAGCAGTTCTTC.

This clonotype was observed many times. The CDR3 nucleotides are TGCGCCAGCAGCCAAGATCTAAACAGGTTATACGAGCAGTACTTC. It codes for CASSQDLNRLYEQYF. This chain joins TRBV4-1 and TRBJ2-7; a weak D match, TRBD1 (5 bases). Trimming removed 0 bases from V and 4 bases from J, with 13 bases in between. There are 15 residues in the CDR3. Germline loops: CDR1 MGHRA, CDR2 YSYEKL.

The table lists this clonotype with many counts. The gene calls are TRBV18 and TRBJ2-5; D is perhaps TRBD2 (6 bases). Germline values: CDR1 KGHSH, CDR2 LQKENI. The V end was cut by 2 bases, the J end by 1 base, with 11 bases between. This CDR3 is built from 15 residues. Here the CDR3 reads CASSPSGTSQETQYF. The CDR3 DNA follows: TGTGCCAGCTCACCATCAGGGACTTCCCAAGAGACCCAGTACTTC.

This clonotype was seen ten or more times. This rearrangement joins TRBV12-5 to TRBJ1-2, with 8 positions matching TRBD1. There are 18 residues in the CDR3. After removal of 0 bases from V and 6 bases from J, the junction contained 15 bases not matched to a gene. Germline CDR1 and CDR2: LGHNT and FRNRAP. The DNA of the CDR3 is TGTGCTAGTGGTTTGGTAATAGGGACAGGCGGGACCCCGGATGGCTACACCTTC. Translating gives CASGLVIGTGGTPDGYTF.

This chain connects TRBV6-5 to TRBJ1-6; D gene ambiguous. V gave up 0 bases and J gave up 9 bases, with 15 bases separating them. The CDR3 runs to 16 residues. CDR1 is MNHEY and CDR2 is SVGAGI in the germline V gene. Here the CDR3 DNA reads TGTGCCAGCAGTTACTCGATCTGGGGTGAGGGTTCACCCCTCCACTTT. This encodes CASSYSIWGEGSPLHF.

This clonotype has a count of ten or more. V and J are TRBV29-1 and TRBJ2-7; TRBD1 agrees at 10 bases. The CDR3 runs to 13 residues. The germline V gene has CDR1 SQVTM and CDR2 ANQGSEA. V shed 4 bases and J 3 bases; nucleotides not matched to a gene: 3. The CDR3 region has the DNA TGCAGCGTTGCTTGGACAGGGGGCTACGAGCAGTACTTC. This translates into CSVAWTGGYEQYF.

This clonotype appeared many times. This chain uses TRBV6-2 or TRBV6-3 with TRBJ1-6, with D unresolved. Germline CDR1 is MNHEY and CDR2 is SVGEGT. Trimming cost V 6 bases and J 7 bases, with 7 bases left between them. CDR3 length: 12 amino acids. CDR3 coding DNA: TGTGCCAGCAGCCGGCGGAATTCACCCCTCCACTTT. It encodes CASSRRNSPLHF.

This clonotype was counted at least ten times. V and J are TRBV7-8 and TRBJ2-7; D might be TRBD1 (5 bases). This CDR3 spans 15 amino acids. Germline values: CDR1 SGHVS, CDR2 FQNEAQ. V was shortened by 1 base and J by 2 bases, with 12 bases between the two germline ends. The CDR3 protein is CASSLVPPGTYEQYF. CDR3 coding DNA: TGTGCCAGCAGCTTAGTACCGCCAGGGACCTACGAGCAGTACTTC.

This clonotype was counted at least ten times. J is TRBJ2-7 and V is TRBV20-1; tentative D call: TRBD2 (6 bases). Germline V gene data show CDR1 as DFQATT and CDR2 as SNEGSKA (reference sequence). The V end was cut by 0 bases, the J end by 4 bases, with 16 bases between. This CDR3 has 15 residues. The DNA of the CDR3 is TGCAGTGCTAGAGATCGGAGGGCAGGTGGTTACGAGCAGTACTTC. It is translated as CSARDRRAGGYEQYF.

This chain connects TRBV28 to TRBJ2-5, with D possibly being TRBD2 (7 bases). The CDR3 contains 19 residues. Germline loops: CDR1 MDHEN, CDR2 SYDVKM. Trimming removed 6 bases at V and 2 bases at J, with 28 bases between. The CDR3 here is CASSQPGGLAEPLQETQYF. For the CDR3, the DNA is TGTGCCAGCAGCCAACCCGGGGGGCTAGCGGAACCATTACAAGAGACCCAGTACTTC.

This clonotype was found many times. The chain combines TRBV2 with TRBJ2-1; 11 bases match TRBD2. The CDR3 totals 19 residues. Germline V CDR1 and CDR2: SNHLY, FYNNEI. V lost 6 bases and J lost 1; bases outside the gene matches: 14. The CDR3 DNA reads as TGTGCCAGCAGGGAGGACTTAGCGGGAGGGTTTAGTTCCTACAATGAGCAGTTCTTC. Protein sequence: CASREDLAGGFSSYNEQFF.

There are many counts of this clonotype. This chain links TRBV6-2 or TRBV6-3 with TRBJ2-1; D may be TRBD2 (6 bases). The ends were cut back, 0 bases at V and 8 bases at J, with 17 bases in the middle. CDR3 length equals 16 residues. The germline gives CDR1 MNHEY, CDR2 SVGEGT. The CDR3 reads CASSYSVAATTDEQFF. CDR3 DNA: TGTGCCAGCAGTTACTCAGTAGCGGCCACAACTGATGAGCAGTTCTTC.

This clonotype was detected many times. The rearrangement joins TRBV2 to TRBJ2-2; no definite D call. CDR3 length equals 16 residues. Germline V CDR1 and CDR2: SNHLY, FYNNEI. V lost 3 bases, J lost 6 bases, and 17 bases lay in between. The CDR3 coding sequence is TGTGCCAGCAGTGACCATGTGGGTTCGCGTCCCGGGGAGCTGTTTTTT. It encodes CASSDHVGSRPGELFF.

Ten or more counts support this clonotype. The CDR3 sequence is CATSDPLSYEQYF. CDR3 DNA sequence: TGTGCCACCAGTGATCCCCTCTCCTACGAGCAGTACTTC. The gene calls are TRBV24-1 and TRBJ2-7; D uncertain. Germline V gene data show CDR1 as KGHDR and CDR2 as SFDVKD. The CDR3 sequence is 13 residues long. Trimming took 3 bases from V and 0 from J, leaving 5 bases between them.

The chain's CDR3 is CASSLNAGGYEQYF. In nucleotides, the CDR3 is TGTGCCAGCAGCTTAAACGCGGGGGGTTACGAGCAGTACTTC. The rearrangement joins TRBV5-8 to TRBJ2-7, with TRBD2 matching over 8 bases. J lost 4 bases, V lost 2 bases, and 5 bases had no gene match. The germline gives CDR1 SGHTS, CDR2 YDEGEE. CDR3 length: 14 residues.

As concerns this clonotype: This may arise from a read error, as a much more abundant clone is one base away. The chain uses TRBV24-1 and TRBJ2-1; D is ambiguous. Germline V gene data show CDR1 as KGHDR and CDR2 as SFDVKD. The CDR3 contains 13 residues. This CDR3 reads CATTDRQRNGQFF. As DNA, the CDR3 is TGTGCCACAACCGACCGGCAGCGCAATGGGCAGTTCTTC.

At least ten counts were recorded for this clonotype. The chain carries TRBV7-8 and TRBJ2-2; D unclear. The V and J ends lost 5 bases and 5 bases respectively, with 3 bases between them. Germline loops: CDR1 SGHVS, CDR2 FQNEAQ. The CDR3 is 11 amino acids. CDR3 residues: CASSRTGELFF. As DNA, the CDR3 is TGTGCCAGCAGCCGAACCGGGGAGCTGTTTTTT.

The chain links TRBV6-5 to TRBJ2-7; TRBD2 might be the D (7 bases). V lost 3 bases and J 3 bases, leaving 15 bases between the germline ends. Germline CDR1 and CDR2: MNHEY and SVGAGI. The CDR3 covers 15 residues. The DNA for the CDR3 is TGTGCCAGCAGTTATGGGATAGGGGGGGTCTACGAGCAGTACTTC. Its translation: CASSYGIGGVYEQYF.

This clonotype came up once. A much bigger clone sits one base away, suggesting this may be a read error. V gene TRBV7-9 combines with J gene TRBJ2-2; either TRBD1 or TRBD2 may supply D (6 bases each). Trimming took 5 bases from V and 7 from J, leaving 20 bases between them. The CDR3 has 16 residues. CDR1 and CDR2 from the germline V gene are SEHNR and FQNEAQ (reference sequence). The CDR3 DNA reads as TGTGCCAGCAGCCCCTATTGGACAGAGGAGGGCGGGGAGCTGTTTTTT. Protein product: CASSPYWTEEGGELFF.